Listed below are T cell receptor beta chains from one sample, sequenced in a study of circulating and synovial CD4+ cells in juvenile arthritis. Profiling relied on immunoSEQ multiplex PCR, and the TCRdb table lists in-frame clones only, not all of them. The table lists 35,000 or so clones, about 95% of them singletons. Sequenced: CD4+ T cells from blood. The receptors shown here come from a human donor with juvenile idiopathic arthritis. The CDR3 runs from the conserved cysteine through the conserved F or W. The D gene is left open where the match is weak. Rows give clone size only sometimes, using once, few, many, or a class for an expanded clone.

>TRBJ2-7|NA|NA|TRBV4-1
CASSQDDQGRYEQYF
TGCGCCAGCAGCCAAGACGACCAGGGTAGGTACGAGCAGTACTTC
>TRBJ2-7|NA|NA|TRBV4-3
CASSQDRVASYEQYF
TGCGCCAGCAGCCAAGATCGGGTAGCGAGCTACGAGCAGTACTTC
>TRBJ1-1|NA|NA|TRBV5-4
CASSQGEGTQAFF
TGTGCCAGCAGCCAAGGGGAGGGTACCCAAGCTTTCTTT
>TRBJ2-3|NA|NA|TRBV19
CASRTGTASTDTQYF
TGTGCCAGTAGAACCGGGACTGCTAGCACAGATACGCAGTATTTT
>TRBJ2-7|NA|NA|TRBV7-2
CASSPLHGRSYEQYF
TGTGCCAGCAGCCCGTTACATGGTCGCTCCTACGAGCAGTACTTC
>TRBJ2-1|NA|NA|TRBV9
CASSVSQIFNEQFF
TGTGCCAGCAGCGTATCCCAGATTTTCAATGAGCAGTTCTTC
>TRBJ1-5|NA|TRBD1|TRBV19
CASSRDRGLNQPQHF
TGTGCCAGTAGTAGGGACAGGGGCCTCAATCAGCCCCAGCATTTT
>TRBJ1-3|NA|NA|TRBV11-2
CASSSGAGNTIYF
TGTGCCAGCAGCTCCGGAGCTGGAAACACCATATATTTT
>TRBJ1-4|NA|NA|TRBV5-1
CASSLSSTNEKLFF
TGCGCCAGCAGCTTGTCATCAACTAATGAAAAACTGTTTTTT
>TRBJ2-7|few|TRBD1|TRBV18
CASSRTGQGVGEQYF
TGTGCCAGCTCACGGACGGGACAGGGTGTGGGCGAGCAGTACTTC
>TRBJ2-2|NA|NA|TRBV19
CASSPRGKWASGELFF
TGTGCCAGTAGTCCCCGCGGGAAGTGGGCATCCGGGGAGCTGTTTTTT
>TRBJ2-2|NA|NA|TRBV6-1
CASLLGQTNTGELFF
TGTGCCAGCCTCCTCGGACAGACGAACACCGGGGAGCTGTTTTTT
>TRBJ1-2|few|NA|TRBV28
CASLGGLGYGYTF
TGTGCCAGCCTTGGGGGGTTGGGCTATGGCTACACCTTC
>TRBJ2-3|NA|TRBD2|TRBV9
CASSVLAGGTDTQYF
TGTGCCAGCAGCGTCCTAGCGGGGGGCACAGATACGCAGTATTTT
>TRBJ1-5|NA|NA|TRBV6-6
CASSYGGGGQPQHF
TGTGCCAGCAGTTACGGCGGGGGAGGGCAGCCCCAGCATTTT
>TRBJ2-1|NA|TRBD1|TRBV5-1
CASSQGQGVGEQFF
TGCGCCAGCAGCCAGGGACAGGGGGTAGGGGAGCAGTTCTTC
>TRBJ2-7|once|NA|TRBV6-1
CASSESAGSLGEQYF
TGTGCCAGCAGTGAATCGGCGGGATCGTTGGGGGAGCAGTACTTC
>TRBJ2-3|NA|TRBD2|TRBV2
CASSLLAGGLTDTQYF
TGTGCCAGCAGTCTACTAGCGGGGGGTCTCACAGATACGCAGTATTTT
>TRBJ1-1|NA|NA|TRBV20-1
CSATRGGEAFF
TGCAGTGCTACCCGGGGAGGTGAAGCTTTCTTT
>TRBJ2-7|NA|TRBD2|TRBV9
CASTLRGGRTVLSYEQYF
TGTGCCAGCACCCTCCGGGGGGGCAGGACTGTCCTCTCCTACGAGCAGTACTTC
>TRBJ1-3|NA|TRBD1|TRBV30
CAWSVLDRSSGNTIYF
TGTGCCTGGAGTGTACTGGACAGGAGCTCTGGAAACACCATATATTTT
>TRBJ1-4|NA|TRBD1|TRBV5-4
CASSLDRGTNEKLFF
TGTGCCAGCAGCTTGGACAGGGGGACTAATGAAAAACTGTTTTTT
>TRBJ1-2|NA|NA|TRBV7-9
CASSSRGDYGYTF
TGTGCCAGCAGCTCCCGGGGGGACTATGGCTACACCTTC
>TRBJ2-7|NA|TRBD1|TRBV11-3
CASSSRQGSDEQYF
TGTGCCAGCAGCTCAAGACAGGGCAGTGACGAGCAGTACTTC
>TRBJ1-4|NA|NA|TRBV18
CASSPRTGTNEKLFF
TGTGCCAGCTCACCACGGACGGGGACTAATGAAAAACTGTTTTTT
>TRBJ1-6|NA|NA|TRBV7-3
CASFRDNNSPLHF
TGTGCCAGCTTCCGGGACAACAATTCACCCCTCCACTTT
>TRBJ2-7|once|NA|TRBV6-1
CASSEGGGSYEQYF
TGTGCCAGCAGTGAAGGCGGCGGCTCCTACGAGCAGTACTTC
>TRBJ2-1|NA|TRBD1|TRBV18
CASSPYSRGPGNEQFF
TGTGCCAGCTCACCATATTCGAGGGGGCCAGGCAATGAGCAGTTCTTC
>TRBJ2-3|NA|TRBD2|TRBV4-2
CASSQGASGERDTQYF
TGTGCCAGCAGCCAAGGGGCTAGCGGCGAGAGAGATACGCAGTATTTT
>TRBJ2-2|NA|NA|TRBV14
CASSQAIGGQGKAGELFF
TGTGCCAGCAGCCAAGCGATCGGAGGGCAGGGAAAGGCCGGGGAGCTGTTTTTT
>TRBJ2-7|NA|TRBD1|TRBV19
CASSETTGGSYEQYF
TGTGCCAGTAGTGAGACTACAGGGGGTTCCTACGAGCAGTACTTC
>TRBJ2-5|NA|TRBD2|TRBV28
CASSFQGGETQYF
TGTGCCAGCAGTTTTCAGGGAGGGGAGACCCAGTACTTC
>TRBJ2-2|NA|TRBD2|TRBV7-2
CATRISGREIGELFF
TGTGCCACTCGGATTAGCGGGAGGGAGATCGGGGAGCTGTTTTTT
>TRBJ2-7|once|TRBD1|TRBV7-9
CASSLGGGTGEQYF
TGTGCCAGCAGCTTAGGGGGTGGGACAGGGGAGCAGTACTTC
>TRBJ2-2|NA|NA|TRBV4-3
CASSQDLQRDTGELFF
TGCGCCAGCAGCCAAGATCTCCAGCGTGACACCGGGGAGCTGTTTTTT
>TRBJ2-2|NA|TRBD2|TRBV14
CASSQLSGDTGELFF
TGTGCCAGCAGCCAACTGAGCGGGGACACCGGGGAGCTGTTTTTT
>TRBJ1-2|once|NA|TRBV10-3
CAISAAGDYGYTF
TGTGCCATCAGTGCAGCGGGCGATTATGGCTACACCTTC
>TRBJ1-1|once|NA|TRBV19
CASSISGRTVNTEAFF
TGTGCCAGTAGTATTTCTGGTCGGACAGTGAACACTGAAGCTTTCTTT
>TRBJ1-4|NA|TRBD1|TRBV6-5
CASSYGTGVNEKLFF
TGTGCCAGCAGTTACGGGACAGGGGTAAATGAAAAACTGTTTTTT
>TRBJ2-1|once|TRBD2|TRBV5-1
CASSLGAGGPYEQFF
TGCGCCAGCAGCTTGGGAGCGGGAGGGCCCTATGAGCAGTTCTTC
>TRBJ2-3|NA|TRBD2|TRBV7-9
CASSPSGGDTQYF
TGTGCCAGCAGCCCATCGGGGGGGGATACGCAGTATTTT
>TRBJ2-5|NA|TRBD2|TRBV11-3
CASSLGRTSGGKETQYF
TGTGCCAGCAGCTTAGGGAGGACTAGCGGGGGAAAAGAGACCCAGTACTTC
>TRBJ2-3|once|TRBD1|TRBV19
CASSGTVGTDTQYF
TGTGCCAGTAGCGGGACAGTTGGCACAGATACGCAGTATTTT
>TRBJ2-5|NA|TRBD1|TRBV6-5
CASSLLRQGVGETQYF
TGTGCCAGCAGTTTGCTGAGACAGGGGGTCGGGGAGACCCAGTACTTC
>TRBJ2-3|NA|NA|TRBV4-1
CASSHQRGGSTDTQYF
TGCGCCAGCAGCCACCAAAGAGGGGGTAGCACAGATACGCAGTATTTT
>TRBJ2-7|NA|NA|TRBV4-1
CASSQEMASYEQYF
TGCGCCAGCAGCCAAGAGATGGCCTCCTACGAGCAGTACTTC
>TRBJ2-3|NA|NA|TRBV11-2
CASSLGIGSDTDTQYF
TGTGCCAGCAGCTTAGGAATCGGGAGCGACACAGATACGCAGTATTTT
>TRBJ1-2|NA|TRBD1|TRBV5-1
CASSLTGGGYGYTF
TGCGCCAGCAGCTTGACAGGGGGCGGCTATGGCTACACCTTC
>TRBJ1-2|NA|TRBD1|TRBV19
CASSINPGDSYGYTF
TGTGCCAGTAGTATTAACCCCGGGGACAGCTATGGCTACACCTTC
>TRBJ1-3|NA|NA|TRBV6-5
CASSYSDNRNGNTIYF
TGTGCCAGCAGTTACTCGGACAACAGGAACGGAAACACCATATATTTT
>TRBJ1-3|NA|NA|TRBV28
CASNFAGNTIYF
TGTGCCAGCAATTTCGCTGGAAACACCATATATTTT
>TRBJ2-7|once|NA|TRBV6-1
CASSEEGTVAYEQYF
TGTGCCAGCAGTGAGGAGGGGACTGTTGCCTACGAGCAGTACTTC